Given below is one T cell receptor (beta chain) in context. Its antigen remains undetermined. There are no base qualities to consult, and no much larger clone falls within one base. These data originate in a study of blood T cell repertoires in COVID-19 (dated by TCRdb to about 2020). For the wider study: Samples from collaborators originated in the United States, Italy and Spain and spanned both the acute and convalescent phases of COVID-19. The material from the prospective study consisted of cDNA or gDNA derived from T cells, B-cell-depleted T cells, or PBMCs. The dataset comprised deeply sampled blood TCRbeta repertoires from subjects exposed to, actively infected with, or recovered from COVID-19. A freely available public database, intended as a resource for researchers studying the immune response to SARS-CoV-2, is where the repertoires were released. Samples were obtained from the ongoing ImmuneRACE study (first 160 participants) and from over 1,000 subjects provided by 6 global collaborators. The sample metadata nearly always contained a de-identified subject ID, COVID-19 status, age in years and sex. Where available, HLA class I and class II types were obtained from metadata supplied by the sample provider rather than from assay-based typing. What the work shows at the level of the full study, not this receptor alone: How much clinical and demographic metadata was included differed by source and by participant, and the metadata was provided uncurated.

In the prospective study, participants were about 18 to 95 years old, resided in 24 geographic areas of the United States, and were enrolled through a virtual design. In the prospective study, participants were assigned to cohorts based on the clinical history participants reported in a screening survey and a study questionnaire. Exposed participants had been in contact with someone with a PCR-confirmed or clinician-diagnosed COVID-19 case within 2 weeks of study entry. In the prospective study, whole blood, serum and a nasopharyngeal or oropharyngeal swab were collected from each participant by mobile phlebotomists. Additional blood draws and questionnaires over a roughly two-month period could optionally be provided by prospective study participants. Prospective study blood samples were shipped either frozen or at room temperature before DNA extraction. Reading from cysteine to phenylalanine, the CDR3 counts 14 amino acids. The retained sequence is limited to the CDR3, 42 bases, with the frame set at the first base. V is reduced by 1 base and J by 4 bases, leaving a spacing of 9 bases between them. CDR1 SGHDT and CDR2 YYEEEE are derived from the germline V gene.

TCRbeta CDR3 regions were amplified from genomic DNA by means of the immunoSEQ Assay, a bias-controlled multiplex PCR. The paper's processing steps were these. Nucleated cell counts per sample were estimated from amplification of reference gene primers within the assay. To quantify the absolute abundance of each unique TCRbeta CDR3 rearrangement, sequence reads were collapsed and filtered. For each sample, productive Simpson clonality was calculated as the square root of Simpson's diversity index over productive rearrangements. TCRdb holds this immuneACCESS table with in-frame rearrangements only. Some clones are missing; in checked studies, unresolved V genes explain under half, and the rest has no known cause. The V and J calls and the clone size are those of that table, but D and trimming were determined from the DNA. This sample has about 300,000 clones in its table, and about 85% of those were observed once. The leading ten clones occupy around 2% of the sample.

The chain employs TRBV5-6 and TRBJ1-3; a confident D gene designation cannot be given. This clonotype originated in a woman between 25 and 40 years old who had been exposed to COVID-19. Sequencing was done on a sample of PBMCs or T cells enriched from blood (not recorded which). This receptor carries the CDR3 CASSLYRFGNTIYF. The nucleotide sequence is TGTGCCAGCAGCTTGTATCGGTTCGGAAACACCATATATTTT.